Listed here are 8 T cell receptor beta chains from one sample, sequenced in a study of T cells in Graves' hyperthyroidism and ophthalmopathy. TCR beta CDR3 sequences were amplified from RNA transcripts. First-round RT-PCR of the TCR CDR3 relied on the HTBI primer set. A single record per CDR3 protein comes from TCRdb applying MiXCR to the multiplex PCR reads. This sample has more than 500,000 distinct CDR3 sequences, with around 15% found just once. The sequenced sample consisted of blood. The receptors were sampled from a woman aged 30 to 39 with Graves' ophthalmopathy.

The sample holds many counts of this clonotype. The V gene is TRBV2, the J gene TRBJ2-7; 12 positions agree with TRBD1. Germline V CDR1 and CDR2: SNHLY, FYNNEI. Losses at the gene ends were 3 bases for V and 7 bases for J; bases not matched to a gene: 7. The CDR3 length is 15 residues. This chain's CDR3 is CASSDYRDRGREQYF. Written as DNA, the CDR3 is TGTGCCAGCAGTGATTATCGGGACAGGGGGCGTGAGCAGTACTTC.

This chain connects TRBV9 to TRBJ2-1, with 12 bases aligning to TRBD2. J was trimmed by 9 bases and V by 1 base; bases with no gene match: 14. Germline lookup yields CDR1 SGDLS and CDR2 YYNGEE. The CDR3 has 18 residues. The CDR3 region is CASSVPVSTSGSRAEQFF. CDR3 DNA: TGTGCCAGCAGCGTACCCGTTTCGACTAGCGGGAGTAGGGCTGAGCAGTTCTTC.

The gene calls are TRBV6-1 and TRBJ2-5, with 10 bases aligning to TRBD1. The CDR3 is 15 amino acids. Germline lookup yields CDR1 MNHNS and CDR2 SASEGT. V shed 5 bases, J shed 5 bases, and the junction held 8 bases outside the gene matches. In DNA, the CDR3 is TGTGCCAGCAGTACCGGGACAGGGGTGAGGGAGACCCAGTACTTC. This gives the protein CASSTGTGVRETQYF.

The table lists this clonotype with many counts. V is TRBV28 and J is TRBJ2-7; TRBD2 might be the D (6 bases). CDR1 and CDR2 (germline): MDHEN, SYDVKM. The CDR3 is 15 residues long. With 6 bases removed from V and 3 bases from J, the gap between germline ends came to 18 bases. The CDR3 DNA sequence: TGTGCCAGCAGCACGCCGGGACTGAGGTTCTACGAGCAGTACTTC. Amino acids: CASSTPGLRFYEQYF.

This clonotype was found many times. V is TRBV6-2 or TRBV6-3 and J is TRBJ2-5; tentatively, D is TRBD2 (6 bases). Germline CDR1 is MNHEY and CDR2 is SVGEGT. The CDR3 has 13 residues. The V gene lost 2 bases and the J gene lost 5 bases, with 9 bases spanning the gap. CDR3 in amino acids: CASSYIGGETQYF. CDR3 DNA sequence: TGTGCCAGCAGTTACATTGGGGGGGAGACCCAGTACTTC.

This clonotype appeared a single time. V usage is TRBV4-3 and J usage is TRBJ2-2, with D tentatively TRBD1 (6 bases). The CDR3 consists of 15 residues. Germline CDR1 and CDR2: LGHNA and YSLEER. V was pared by 2 bases and J by 6 bases, with 13 bases between. The CDR3 loop reads CASSQWRQVSGELFF. CDR3 coding DNA: TGCGCCAGCAGCCAATGGCGACAGGTTTCCGGGGAGCTGTTTTTT.

In the case of this clonotype: A much larger clone is a single base away; this may be a read error. This chain links TRBV27 with TRBJ2-5; TRBD2 agrees at 12 bases. The CDR3 consists of 18 residues. J gave up 3 bases and V 5 bases, and 13 bases lay outside the gene matches. Germline V gene lookup returns CDR1 MNHEY and CDR2 SMNVEV (reference sequence). The CDR3 sequence is CASSPDSRLAGVEETQYF. Written as DNA, the CDR3 is TGTGCCAGCAGTCCTGATTCCCGACTAGCGGGAGTTGAAGAGACCCAGTACTTC.

In this sample, this clonotype turned up many times. V and J are TRBV28 and TRBJ2-3; weak D call: TRBD2 (6 bases). Germline V gene lookup returns CDR1 MDHEN and CDR2 SYDVKM. Trimming cost V 3 bases and J 6 bases, with 16 bases left between them. The CDR3 loop spans 15 amino acids. CDR3 protein: CASSFPPLSGDTQYF. The CDR3 region has the DNA TGTGCCAGCAGTTTTCCCCCATTGAGCGGGGATACGCAGTATTTT.